The sequence of this TCR beta chain was determined in a study of cytomegalovirus exposure and HLA in healthy donors (dated by TCRdb to 2016 to 2017). Study-wide context: In an earlier analysis of several hundred of the donors, approximately 260 Gb of sequence data and 90 million to 120 million unique TCR beta sequences from 150 million to 200 million T cells were reported. Roughly 300 gigabases of sequencing data and approximately 91 million unique TCR sequences made up an early release that covered under 750 HLA-typed donors. Of the roughly 410 genotyped donors, 70% to 90% were placed in the genetic ancestry cluster associated with self-reported Caucasian donors. The study was designed to test whether signatures of past pathogen exposure could be identified by cataloging public T cell receptors. Using immunosequencing, the study profiled T cell repertoires from approximately 700 subjects and related those repertoires to cytomegalovirus serostatus. A separate validation cohort of 100 to 150 different subjects was used in addition to the 666-subject first cohort. To predict cytomegalovirus infection status, the study brought together high-throughput TCR immunosequencing, statistical association of individual TCRs with disease status, and machine learning. In a later analysis, previously published TCR beta repertoires from some 640 donors were re-analyzed and high-resolution HLA genotyping was added so that TCR occurrence patterns could be studied. In the later analysis, no new phenotypic data were used to find candidate immune exposures; instead, reliance was placed on TCR beta sequences and their occurrence across donors. In an earlier analysis of 500 to 650 of the donors, high-throughput TCR beta sequencing was used to judge whether each TCR beta V gene segment behaved as functional or pseudogenic. Donor age, sex, ethnicity and CMV serostatus were collected together with the repertoire data. In a later genetic analysis, genome-wide SNP genotypes for about three fifths of the roughly 670 donors were used, and that subset was treated as a discovery cohort. Every repertoire in the discovery cohort had been generated on one and the same sequencing platform. HLA typing included class I and class II loci at four-digit resolution. Typing coverage differed by locus: A, B, C, DRB1 and DQB1 were typed in roughly 620-640 donors, DQA1 in around 500, DPA1 in 606, and DPB1 in around 490. Five DR-DQ haplotypes were treated as single units for association and clustering because of strong linkage in the cohort. Across about 370 genotyped donors of the cohort, an average of approximately 240,000 unique TCR beta nucleotide sequences per donor were sequenced, and roughly 20% of those sequences were non-productive. The investigation overall reported the following: A further reported finding was that TCR beta sequences accurately predicted the HLA-A and HLA-B alleles for most subjects in the first cohort. The classifier was reported to diagnose cytomegalovirus status with high specificity and sensitivity in both the original and validation cohorts. Correlated functional status among segregating V segments might reflect linkage disequilibrium, but an unknown experimental factor could not be ruled out. Because HLA typing was missing for some donors at each locus, association tests included only the typed subset. It was suggested by the authors that the approach could potentially be generalized to other disease states and immunological phenotypes. An earlier analysis of around 500 of the donors showed that most TCR beta V segments appeared in productive rearrangements either about 87% or about 30% of the time, which broadly matched IMGT annotations. Immune exposure information for the cohort was limited to CMV serostatus. Roughly uniform sequencing depth across donors was assumed in presence/absence analyses, although this assumption may not hold. In vitro tests confirmed that a few of the cytomegalovirus-associated TCR beta chains recognize cytomegalovirus antigens. The 87-base-pair reads could not distinguish some IMGT-functional V segments, including TRBV6-2 and TRBV6-3, so those segments were excluded. This cohort had only TCR beta chains sequenced, and the lack of alpha or paired-chain data limited which features could be detected. The earlier analysis of about 600 of the donors excluded approximately 17 rarely observed V segments, including chromosome 9 orphons, because counts were too low. According to a later genetic analysis, donors in an Asian-associated ancestry cluster had fewer N-insertions in productive TCRs than the approximately 670-donor mean. According to a later analysis, most CMV-associated TCR beta chains appeared to be HLA-restricted, and the HLA associations seemed to be driven largely by CMV exposure. In a later analysis, the rate of TCR association differed among HLA loci, with DRB1 alleles having the most associated TCRs and HLA-C alleles having the fewest. A later genetic analysis associated a missense DCLRE1C variant with V-gene and J-gene trimming of TCR beta chains, and an independent cohort replicated the association. A later analysis associated 16,951 TCR beta sequences with specific HLA alleles at a false discovery rate of 0.05. Several of the top co-occurrence clusters appeared to be linked to parvovirus B19, influenza, CMV and Epstein-Barr virus, according to a later analysis. In the study, around 150 TCR beta chains were listed as associated with cytomegalovirus. Most TCR sequences were observed very rarely across donors, whereas some public TCRs were present in many individuals. When HLA alleles, especially DR and DQ, strongly co-occurred, attributing TCR associations to individual alleles was difficult. The sequencing pipeline was judged likely to have produced a cluster of highly shared sequence variants as a technical artifact. A later analysis found that HLA-associated TCR beta chains were more clonally expanded and had lower generation probabilities than equally common non-associated chains.

The library was generated by the immunoSEQ multiplex PCR assay. For the multiplex PCR, a mixture combining 60 forward primers for TCR Vbeta segments and 13 reverse primers for TCR Jbeta segments was used. The CDR3 region of rearranged TCR beta genes was amplified from genomic DNA with a multiplex PCR assay. The amplified TCR beta libraries were sequenced on the Illumina HiSeq System as 87-base-pair reads. In the source study's methods: In a later analysis, roughly 80 million unique TCR beta chains were counted across the 500 to 700 repertoires, and around 10 million of these chains were shared by at least two donors. Raw reads were error-corrected and collapsed into unique sequences by a nearest-neighbor algorithm in which closely related sequences were merged to remove PCR and sequencing errors. CDR3 sequences were aligned to IMGT reference sequences to assign V, D and J gene segments. For a sequence to be retained, a match of at least six nucleotides to both a V gene segment and a J gene segment was required. Rearrangements were classified as productive when the CDR3 lacked stop codons and remained in frame with V and J, and all other rearrangements were classified as non-productive. Following IMGT convention, CDR3 was defined as the stretch from the second conserved V-encoded cysteine to the conserved J-encoded phenylalanine. In an earlier analysis of 587 of the donors, sequences lacking an unambiguous match to a single V gene segment were excluded. In an earlier analysis of several hundred of the donors, V segments were called functional above 56.7% productive rearrangements and were called segregating when the between-donor standard deviation exceeded 5%. A statistical classification framework was developed to diagnose cytomegalovirus status using the catalog of TCR beta chain sequences. V and J gene assignment, in a later analysis, came from comparing TCR nucleotide sequences with IMGT/GENE-DB human TR gene sequences. A later analysis assigned CDR3 sequences and most-parsimonious VDJ recombination scenarios with the TCRdist pipeline. In a later analysis, each TCR beta chain was defined by its CDR3 amino acid sequence together with its V-gene family, and reads without a unique V-gene family were excluded. To address suspected cross-contamination and a sequencing artifact, a later analysis removed under 600 highly shared, low-generation-probability nucleotide sequences. In a later analysis, a clonal expansion index for each public chain was calculated from normalized within-repertoire ranks of inferred template counts. In a later analysis, generation probabilities were computed using a VDJ recombination model fitted to out-of-frame rearrangements, and the results were checked against IGoR. Hypergeometric tests were used in a later analysis to score TCR-TCR, TCR-HLA and TCR-CMV co-occurrence, with a repertoire-size bias correction applied to the TCR pairs. To estimate false discovery rates, a later analysis permuted the HLA or CMV assignments 20 times. A later analysis grouped co-occurring TCRs with DBSCAN, adding TCRdist sequence similarity when clustering within HLA-allele-positive subsets. Repertoires with fewer than 30,000 or more than 120,000 public chains were left out of co-occurrence clustering, as were five repertoires with anomalous nucleotide sharing. TCRdb mirrors the immuneACCESS table, restricted to in-frame sequences. Some clones are absent from its copies; in checked studies, under half trace to an unresolved V gene, and the reason for the others is unknown. The DNA was the basis for D and trimming; V, J and clone size are from that table. The sample table contains approximately 100,000 clones; only one count was recorded for 85% of them. Of the sample, 6.5% to 9% falls within the top ten clones.

The germline V gene gives CDR1 as MGHRA and CDR2 as YSYEKL. Including the terminal cysteine and phenylalanine, the CDR3 comprises 14 residues. Only the CDR3 region is kept as DNA, spanning 42 bases read in frame from base 1. V is clipped by 1 base and J by 8 bases, and the sequence between their germline boundaries is 14 bases long. Remarks on this clone: The antigen it binds to is not known. It has no much larger one-base neighbor in the sample; base qualities were not kept.

In total, 630 or so healthy bone marrow donors made up the cohort. Cohort members were all nominally healthy when sampled, although unrecorded immune exposures were likely present. The donor tested CMV seropositive and was one of the 289 seropositive cohort members. Each donor provided a peripheral blood sample, and peripheral blood mononuclear cells were used for TCR beta sequencing. Genomic DNA extraction from the blood cell samples was performed with the Qiagen DNeasy Blood Extraction Kit. Sample: PBMCs. The TCR comes from a man aged 40-55 years in good health and CMV-seropositive. This chain is built from TRBV4-1 and TRBJ1-2, with a weak D call of TRBD1 (5 bases match). The CDR3 region has the sequence CASSQALREGGYTF. The DNA is TGCGCCAGCAGCCAAGCCCTCAGGGAAGGCGGCTACACCTTC.